These T cell receptor beta chains were read from a single sample in a study of shared clonotypes between healthy human individuals. Assay used: immunoSEQ multiplex PCR; TCRdb lists only in-frame clones, some missing. Of around 1.9 million clones listed, roughly 91% are singletons. Sequencing was performed on naive CD8+ T cells from PBMCs. The receptor source for this set is a man aged 18 to 29 in good health. Some clones in this sample may be carry-over from other donors' samples. Both conserved end residues are part of each CDR3. Each record gives: CDR3 DNA, CDR3 protein, clone size, J gene, D gene, V gene. A D gene is named only where the DNA matches it firmly. Part of the rows lack a size; the others show once, few, many or a class for expanded clones.

CDR3 DNA: TGCGCCAGCAGTGTCGAACCGGGACAGGACCTCTCCTACGAGCAGTACTTC; CDR3 protein: CASSVEPGQDLSYEQYF; clone size: NA; J gene: TRBJ2-7; D gene: TRBD1; V gene: TRBV5-1
CDR3 DNA: TGTGCCAGCAGCTTAGATCCAGGGGGGATATACGAGCAGTACTTC; CDR3 protein: CASSLDPGGIYEQYF; clone size: once; J gene: TRBJ2-7; D gene: NA; V gene: TRBV7-9
CDR3 DNA: TGTGCCAGCAGCCCCTCCAGCGGGAGCCTGTACGAGCAGTACTTC; CDR3 protein: CASSPSSGSLYEQYF; clone size: NA; J gene: TRBJ2-7; D gene: TRBD2; V gene: TRBV4-2
CDR3 DNA: TGTGCCAGCAGTTTGCAGGGGTTGGCTGCCGGGGAGCTGTTTTTT; CDR3 protein: CASSLQGLAAGELFF; clone size: NA; J gene: TRBJ2-2; D gene: NA; V gene: TRBV28
CDR3 DNA: TGCGCCAGCAGCCAAGAGTGGAGACAGGGCGGGGTATACGAGCAGTACTTC; CDR3 protein: CASSQEWRQGGVYEQYF; clone size: NA; J gene: TRBJ2-7; D gene: NA; V gene: TRBV4-1
CDR3 DNA: TGTGCCAGTAGTAGAAATATAATTGGGGTCTACGAGCAGTACTTC; CDR3 protein: CASSRNIIGVYEQYF; clone size: NA; J gene: TRBJ2-7; D gene: NA; V gene: TRBV19
CDR3 DNA: TGTGCCAGCAGCCAACACCAGATAACTAGCGGGTACAATGAGCAGTTCTTC; CDR3 protein: CASSQHQITSGYNEQFF; clone size: NA; J gene: TRBJ2-1; D gene: TRBD2; V gene: TRBV9
CDR3 DNA: TGTGCCAGCAGCTTAGGGGCAGGGGGTGGCTACACCTTC; CDR3 protein: CASSLGAGGGYTF; clone size: NA; J gene: TRBJ1-2; D gene: TRBD1; V gene: TRBV11-2
CDR3 DNA: TGTGCCAGCAGTCGTCTAGCGGCGAACACCGGGGAGCTGTTTTTT; CDR3 protein: CASSRLAANTGELFF; clone size: NA; J gene: TRBJ2-2; D gene: TRBD2; V gene: TRBV6-5
CDR3 DNA: TGCGCCAGCAGCCAAGTTACCCGGGAAAGGTTGTGGAATGAGCAGTTCTTC; CDR3 protein: CASSQVTRERLWNEQFF; clone size: NA; J gene: TRBJ2-1; D gene: NA; V gene: TRBV4-1
CDR3 DNA: TGTGCCAGCAGTCGTCCTAGCGGTCGCTACGAGCAGTACTTC; CDR3 protein: CASSRPSGRYEQYF; clone size: NA; J gene: TRBJ2-7; D gene: TRBD2; V gene: TRBV28
CDR3 DNA: TGTGCCTGGAGTGTAGGGCTAGCGGGAGCCGAGCAGTACTTC; CDR3 protein: CAWSVGLAGAEQYF; clone size: NA; J gene: TRBJ2-7; D gene: TRBD2; V gene: TRBV30
CDR3 DNA: TGTGCCAGCAGCGTTGGGCAGGGGGCGTCCGAGCAGTACTTC; CDR3 protein: CASSVGQGASEQYF; clone size: NA; J gene: TRBJ2-7; D gene: TRBD1; V gene: TRBV9
CDR3 DNA: TGTGCCAGCAGCGCGACCGCTGAGCGACTGTTTTTT; CDR3 protein: CASSATAERLFF; clone size: NA; J gene: TRBJ1-4; D gene: NA; V gene: TRBV7-9
CDR3 DNA: TGTGCCAGCAGTGCGAGACTCAGGGGGTCGAGGGCTGAAGCTTTCTTT; CDR3 protein: CASSARLRGSRAEAFF; clone size: NA; J gene: TRBJ1-1; D gene: TRBD1; V gene: TRBV6-1
CDR3 DNA: TGTGCCAGCAGCCTCCCCCGCATCGGGAAGAGGGCCTACGAGCAGTACTTC; CDR3 protein: CASSLPRIGKRAYEQYF; clone size: NA; J gene: TRBJ2-7; D gene: NA; V gene: TRBV28
CDR3 DNA: TGTGCCAGCAGCTTAGTTTCGGGCAGTAGCTCCTACGAGCAGTACTTC; CDR3 protein: CASSLVSGSSSYEQYF; clone size: NA; J gene: TRBJ2-7; D gene: NA; V gene: TRBV7-8
CDR3 DNA: TGCGCCAGCAGCTCGCTGAGGGGAGGTGGGGGACTAGCATCAAGCGCACCCTACAATGAGCAGTTCTTC; CDR3 protein: CASSSLRGGGGLASSAPYNEQFF; clone size: NA; J gene: TRBJ2-1; D gene: TRBD2; V gene: TRBV5-1
CDR3 DNA: TGTGCCAGCAGCGTTAGCGGTTCGAACACCGGGGAGCTGTTTTTT; CDR3 protein: CASSVSGSNTGELFF; clone size: NA; J gene: TRBJ2-2; D gene: NA; V gene: TRBV11-2
CDR3 DNA: TGTGCCAGCAGCTTGGACCCGGATGGGCCCCAGCATTTT; CDR3 protein: CASSLDPDGPQHF; clone size: NA; J gene: TRBJ1-5; D gene: NA; V gene: TRBV7-7
CDR3 DNA: TGTGCCAGCAGCCCCGTGGGGGCGTACAATGAGCAGTTCTTC; CDR3 protein: CASSPVGAYNEQFF; clone size: NA; J gene: TRBJ2-1; D gene: NA; V gene: TRBV7-2
CDR3 DNA: TGTGCCAGCAGCGATCCGGGACAGGGGTTGGAGCAGTACTTC; CDR3 protein: CASSDPGQGLEQYF; clone size: NA; J gene: TRBJ2-7; D gene: TRBD1; V gene: TRBV7-9
CDR3 DNA: TGTGCCAGCAGTAATACAGGGGCCGCCTACGAGCAGTACTTC; CDR3 protein: CASSNTGAAYEQYF; clone size: NA; J gene: TRBJ2-7; D gene: TRBD1; V gene: TRBV27